Listed below are T cell receptor beta chains from one sample, sequenced in a study of radiation and T cells in renal cell carcinoma. The assay was immunoSEQ multiplex PCR, and TCRdb's table has in-frame clones only and misses some. The sample lists about 59,000 clones, over 70% occurring once. The source material was blood, sampled from a patient whose treatment included radiotherapy and nephrectomy. The receptors originated from a man aged 55 to 69 with renal cell carcinoma. Each CDR3 is given with its conserved first and last residue. D genes are given only for firm matches.

cdr3_aa: CASSPAAEGELFF
j_call: TRBJ2-2
cdr3_length: 13
v_call: TRBV18
d_call: .

cdr3_aa: CASSLGDGTSGRAKNIQYF
j_call: TRBJ2-4
cdr3_length: 19
v_call: TRBV5-1
d_call: TRBD2

cdr3_aa: CASSLGTRHNNEQFF
j_call: TRBJ2-1
cdr3_length: 15
v_call: TRBV5-4
d_call: TRBD2

cdr3_aa: CASSVARDVPLYGYTF
j_call: TRBJ1-2
cdr3_length: 16
v_call: TRBV9
d_call: .

cdr3_aa: CASSPSRGGYEQYF
j_call: TRBJ2-7
cdr3_length: 14
v_call: TRBV18
d_call: .

cdr3_aa: CASRLAGVREETQYF
j_call: TRBJ2-5
cdr3_length: 15
v_call: TRBV7-2
d_call: TRBD2

cdr3_aa: CATNRDMVAGGETQYF
j_call: TRBJ2-5
cdr3_length: 16
v_call: TRBV15
d_call: TRBD2

cdr3_aa: CASSLRTVVSYEQYF
j_call: TRBJ2-7
cdr3_length: 15
v_call: TRBV5-5
d_call: .

cdr3_aa: CASSEGLGTDSYEQYF
j_call: TRBJ2-7
cdr3_length: 16
v_call: TRBV6-1
d_call: TRBD1

cdr3_aa: CSVVLSLAGGSSYNEQFF
j_call: TRBJ2-1
cdr3_length: 18
v_call: TRBV29-1
d_call: TRBD2

cdr3_aa: CASSELGWVGTEAFF
j_call: TRBJ1-1
cdr3_length: 15
v_call: TRBV6-1
d_call: .

cdr3_aa: CASSYSDLVDGYTF
j_call: TRBJ1-2
cdr3_length: 14
v_call: TRBV6-6
d_call: .

cdr3_aa: CASSTRTANYGYTF
j_call: TRBJ1-2
cdr3_length: 14
v_call: TRBV7-9
d_call: .

cdr3_aa: CAWRDRAGEAFF
j_call: TRBJ1-1
cdr3_length: 12
v_call: TRBV30
d_call: TRBD1

cdr3_aa: CASSFQPGQGPINTF
j_call: TRBJ1-2
cdr3_length: 15
v_call: TRBV19
d_call: TRBD1

cdr3_aa: CASSENGRVAEKLFF
j_call: TRBJ1-4
cdr3_length: 15
v_call: TRBV2
d_call: .

cdr3_aa: CASSLVQGDGTEAFF
j_call: TRBJ1-1
cdr3_length: 15
v_call: TRBV5-1
d_call: .

cdr3_aa: CASSGRLNTDTQYF
j_call: TRBJ2-3
cdr3_length: 14
v_call: TRBV4-2
d_call: .

cdr3_aa: CASSQGLGDQPQHF
j_call: TRBJ1-5
cdr3_length: 14
v_call: TRBV6-4
d_call: .

cdr3_aa: CASSLPGSSGYTF
j_call: TRBJ1-2
cdr3_length: 13
v_call: TRBV7-2
d_call: .

cdr3_aa: CASSLERFNEQFF
j_call: TRBJ2-1
cdr3_length: 13
v_call: TRBV5-4
d_call: .

cdr3_aa: CASSGSGANVLTF
j_call: TRBJ2-6
cdr3_length: 13
v_call: TRBV10-1
d_call: .

cdr3_aa: CASSLASGLPLALHF
j_call: TRBJ1-6
cdr3_length: 15
v_call: TRBV7-9
d_call: .

cdr3_aa: CASSLRGDEQFF
j_call: TRBJ2-1
cdr3_length: 12
v_call: TRBV5-1
d_call: .

cdr3_aa: CASKEDRRSDTQYF
j_call: TRBJ2-3
cdr3_length: 14
v_call: TRBV2
d_call: .

cdr3_aa: CASSLGGRPGETQYF
j_call: TRBJ2-5
cdr3_length: 15
v_call: TRBV5-1
d_call: .

cdr3_aa: CASSQDLVGRGYTEAFF
j_call: TRBJ1-1
cdr3_length: 17
v_call: TRBV4-3
d_call: .

cdr3_aa: CASSIVGSKDTQYF
j_call: TRBJ2-3
cdr3_length: 14
v_call: TRBV19
d_call: .

cdr3_aa: CSVSRVTGELFF
j_call: TRBJ2-2
cdr3_length: 12
v_call: TRBV29-1
d_call: .

cdr3_aa: CASSQAGRRTEYFSTDTQYF
j_call: TRBJ2-3
cdr3_length: 20
v_call: TRBV4-1
d_call: .

cdr3_aa: CASSQDRNRRNTEAFF
j_call: TRBJ1-1
cdr3_length: 16
v_call: TRBV4-3
d_call: .

cdr3_aa: CASSLGSSTDTQYF
j_call: TRBJ2-3
cdr3_length: 14
v_call: TRBV7-3
d_call: .

cdr3_aa: CASSLGAGQPTEAFF
j_call: TRBJ1-1
cdr3_length: 15
v_call: TRBV7-2
d_call: TRBD1

cdr3_aa: CASSVGGSLYEQYF
j_call: TRBJ2-7
cdr3_length: 14
v_call: TRBV19
d_call: .

cdr3_aa: CASSHRGVDQPQHF
j_call: TRBJ1-5
cdr3_length: 14
v_call: TRBV2
d_call: TRBD1

cdr3_aa: CASGSDYGYTF
j_call: TRBJ1-2
cdr3_length: 11
v_call: TRBV27
d_call: .

cdr3_aa: CSVGASGGSSYNEQFF
j_call: TRBJ2-1
cdr3_length: 16
v_call: TRBV29-1
d_call: .

cdr3_aa: CASRRLAGNEQYF
j_call: TRBJ2-7
cdr3_length: 13
v_call: TRBV5-5
d_call: TRBD2

cdr3_aa: CASSEDGYNSPLHF
j_call: TRBJ1-6
cdr3_length: 14
v_call: TRBV9
d_call: .

cdr3_aa: CASSRAGGTGELFF
j_call: TRBJ2-2
cdr3_length: 14
v_call: TRBV7-6
d_call: TRBD2

cdr3_aa: CASSLVSGSADSGNTIYF
j_call: TRBJ1-3
cdr3_length: 18
v_call: TRBV5-1
d_call: .

cdr3_aa: CASSYSEGVTGELFF
j_call: TRBJ2-2
cdr3_length: 15
v_call: TRBV6-5
d_call: .

cdr3_aa: CASGSRVPDRGWNEQFF
j_call: TRBJ2-1
cdr3_length: 17
v_call: TRBV12-5
d_call: TRBD1

cdr3_aa: CASSEGQGWQPQHF
j_call: TRBJ1-5
cdr3_length: 14
v_call: TRBV2
d_call: TRBD1

cdr3_aa: CASNSPGLLDGYTF
j_call: TRBJ1-2
cdr3_length: 14
v_call: TRBV19
d_call: .

cdr3_aa: CASSVGGSSYNEQFF
j_call: TRBJ2-1
cdr3_length: 15
v_call: TRBV11-3
d_call: TRBD2

cdr3_aa: CASSRATSGGDNEQFF
j_call: TRBJ2-1
cdr3_length: 16
v_call: TRBV4-3
d_call: TRBD2

cdr3_aa: CASSVGSSGITDTQYF
j_call: TRBJ2-3
cdr3_length: 16
v_call: TRBV9
d_call: TRBD2